This TCR beta chain was identified in a study of control samples from healthy donors and cancer patients. Clones were read by immunoSEQ multiplex PCR, and TCRdb kept only the in-frame ones, dropping some. The data show 150,000 or so clones, roughly 93% seen once. The CDR3 covers 16 residues. Trimming at V came to 6 bases and at J to 5 bases, leaving 14 bases not matched to a gene. Germline loops: CDR1 SGHTA, CDR2 FQGNSA. The chain employs TRBV7-2 and TRBJ2-3; 7 nucleotides align to TRBD2. The clonotype comes from a man aged 18 to 35 in good health. Sequencing was carried out using blood. The CDR3 coding sequence is TGTGCCAGCAGATTCGGAGGGACGGGGAGGGGAGATACGCAGTATTTT. It encodes CASRFGGTGRGDTQYF.